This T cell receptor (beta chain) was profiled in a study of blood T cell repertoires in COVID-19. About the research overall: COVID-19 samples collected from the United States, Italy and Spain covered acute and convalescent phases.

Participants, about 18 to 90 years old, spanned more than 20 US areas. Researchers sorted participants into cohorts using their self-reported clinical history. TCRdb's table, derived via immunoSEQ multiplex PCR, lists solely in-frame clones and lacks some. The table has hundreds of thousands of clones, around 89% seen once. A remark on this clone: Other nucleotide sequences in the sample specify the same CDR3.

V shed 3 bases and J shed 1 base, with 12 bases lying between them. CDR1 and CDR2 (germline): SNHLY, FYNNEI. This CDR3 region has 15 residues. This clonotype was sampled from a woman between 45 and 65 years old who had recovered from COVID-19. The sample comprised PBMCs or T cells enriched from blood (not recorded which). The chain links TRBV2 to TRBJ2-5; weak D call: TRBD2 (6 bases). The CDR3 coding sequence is TGTGCCAGCAGTGAGGAGGAGGGGTCCCAAGAGACCCAGTACTTC. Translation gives CASSEEEGSQETQYF.